This TCR beta chain is from a study of Graves' ophthalmopathy and Graves' hyperthyroidism. Overall study context: Ahead of any treatment, peripheral blood was obtained at the initial diagnosis.

This clonotype was picked up many times. Its specificity is unknown. RNA transcripts yielded amplified TCR beta CDR3 regions. HTBI-primed RT-PCR formed the first round, and a multiplex PCR formed the second. TCRdb itself ran the multiplex PCR reads through MiXCR, one entry per CDR3 protein. This table holds hundreds of thousands of distinct CDR3 sequences, about a fifth found once. Germline CDR1 is MNHEY and CDR2 is SMNVEV (reference sequence). The V and J ends lost 5 bases and 7 bases, in that order; junction bases with no gene match: 10. The CDR3 covers 15 residues. Study results and limitations: Blood also held most thyroid clonotypes expanded above 0.001 frequency. Sensitivity of about 91% and specificity of about 81% were achieved when a 13-signature model separated ophthalmopathy from stable hyperthyroidism.

Someone took the PBMCs out of more than 9 ml of fresh peripheral blood. The sample consisted of peripheral blood. The chain links TRBV27 to TRBJ1-3; 8 bases are a match to TRBD1. This sequence originates from a woman aged 18-29 years with stable Graves' hyperthyroidism. Some clones in this sample may be carry-over from other donors' samples. The CDR3 loop reads CASSRDRGMWNTIYF. In DNA, the CDR3 is TGTGCCAGCAGTAGAGACAGGGGTATGTGGAACACCATATATTTT.